This T cell receptor beta chain was observed in a study of cytomegalovirus exposure and HLA in healthy donors. Study results and limitations: After further analysis at a later stage, 17,000 or so TCR beta sequences were associated with HLA alleles at 0.05 false discovery rate. Immune exposure was documented only through CMV serostatus. Common viral pathogens (according to a later analysis) appeared linked to several of the most significant clusters.

In the case of this clone: No antigen is known for it.

CDR3 length: 16 amino acids. The V gene lost 3 bases and the J gene lost 0 bases, with 11 bases spanning the gap. Germline assignment: CDR1 LNHDA and CDR2 SQIVND (reference sequence). The study ran its PCR with 60 Vbeta and 13 Jbeta primers. This table comes from immunoSEQ multiplex PCR, and its TCRdb copy is limited to in-frame clones, with some not included. This table lists 60,000 to 90,000 clones. Sequenced material: PBMCs. This clonotype was obtained from a woman in her forties in good health and CMV-seropositive. The chain recombines TRBV19 with TRBJ2-2; no definite D call. Written as DNA, the CDR3 is TGTGCCAGTAGTATTCCCCCGGTACCGAACACCGGGGAGCTGTTTTTT. Its translation is CASSIPPVPNTGELFF.